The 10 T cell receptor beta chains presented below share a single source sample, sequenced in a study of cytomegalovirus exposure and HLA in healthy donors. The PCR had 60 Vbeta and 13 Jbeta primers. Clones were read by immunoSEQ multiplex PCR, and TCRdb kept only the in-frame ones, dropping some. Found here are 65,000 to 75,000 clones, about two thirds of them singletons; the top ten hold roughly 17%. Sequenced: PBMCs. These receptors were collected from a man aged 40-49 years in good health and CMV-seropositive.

The CDR3 loop is CASSVVGHRSGNTIYF. In DNA form, the CDR3 reads TGTGCCAGCAGCGTAGTCGGCCACAGGTCTGGAAACACCATATATTTT. The chain recombines TRBV11-3 with TRBJ1-3, with D maybe TRBD1 (5 bases). This CDR3 is built from 16 residues. CDR1 is SGHNT, CDR2 YENEEA, per germline. With 5 bases removed from V and 1 base from J, the gap between germline ends came to 15 bases.

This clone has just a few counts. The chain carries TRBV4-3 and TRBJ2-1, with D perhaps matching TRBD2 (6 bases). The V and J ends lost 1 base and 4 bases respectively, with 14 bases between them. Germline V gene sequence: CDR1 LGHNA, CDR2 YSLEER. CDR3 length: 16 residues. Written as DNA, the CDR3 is TGCGCCAGCAGCCAAGGTTGGAGGGGTATGTACAATGAGCAGTTCTTC. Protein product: CASSQGWRGMYNEQFF.

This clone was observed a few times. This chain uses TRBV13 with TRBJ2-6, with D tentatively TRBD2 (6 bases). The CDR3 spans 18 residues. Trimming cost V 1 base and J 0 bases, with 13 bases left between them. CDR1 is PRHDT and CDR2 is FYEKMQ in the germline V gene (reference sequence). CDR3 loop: CASSLVAGTISGANVLTF. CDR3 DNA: TGTGCCAGCAGCTTAGTGGCGGGGACGATCTCTGGGGCCAACGTCCTGACTTTC.

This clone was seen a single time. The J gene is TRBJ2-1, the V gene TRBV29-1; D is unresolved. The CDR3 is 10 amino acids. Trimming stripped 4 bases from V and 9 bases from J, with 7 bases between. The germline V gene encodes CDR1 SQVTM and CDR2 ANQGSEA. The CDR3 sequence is CSVVVSEQFF. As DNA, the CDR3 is TGCAGCGTTGTCGTGAGTGAGCAGTTCTTC.

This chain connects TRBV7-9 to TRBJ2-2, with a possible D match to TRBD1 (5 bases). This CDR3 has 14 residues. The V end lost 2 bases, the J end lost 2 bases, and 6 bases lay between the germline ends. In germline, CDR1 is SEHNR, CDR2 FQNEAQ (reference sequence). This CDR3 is CASSLQGNTGELFF. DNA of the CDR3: TGTGCCAGCAGCTTACAGGGAAACACCGGGGAGCTGTTTTTT.

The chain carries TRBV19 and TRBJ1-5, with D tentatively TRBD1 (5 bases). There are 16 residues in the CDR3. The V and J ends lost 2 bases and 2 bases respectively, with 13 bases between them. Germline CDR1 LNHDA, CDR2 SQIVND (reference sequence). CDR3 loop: CASSIRQTVGNQPQHF. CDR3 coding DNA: TGTGCCAGTAGTATAAGGCAGACAGTCGGCAATCAGCCCCAGCATTTT.

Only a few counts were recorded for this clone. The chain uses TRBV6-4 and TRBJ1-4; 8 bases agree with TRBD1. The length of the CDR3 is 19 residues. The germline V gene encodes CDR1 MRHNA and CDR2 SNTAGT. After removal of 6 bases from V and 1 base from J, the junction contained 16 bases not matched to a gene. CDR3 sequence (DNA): TGTGCCAGCAGAACAGGGGGGAATCTTGTTTGGGGAACTAATGAAAAACTGTTTTTT. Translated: CASRTGGNLVWGTNEKLFF.

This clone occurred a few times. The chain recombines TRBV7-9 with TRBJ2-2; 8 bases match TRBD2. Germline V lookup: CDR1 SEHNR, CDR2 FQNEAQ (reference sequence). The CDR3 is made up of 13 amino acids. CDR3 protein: CSGRGGITGELFF. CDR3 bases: TGTTCCGGCCGGGGGGGCATCACCGGGGAGCTGTTTTTT.

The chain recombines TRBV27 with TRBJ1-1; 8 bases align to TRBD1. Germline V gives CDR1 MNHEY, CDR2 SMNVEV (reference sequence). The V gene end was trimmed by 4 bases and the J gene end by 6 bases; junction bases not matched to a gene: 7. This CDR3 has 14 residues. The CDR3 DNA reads TGTGCCAGCAGTTGGCAGGGGGCTATTCCTGAAGCTTTCTTT. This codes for CASSWQGAIPEAFF.

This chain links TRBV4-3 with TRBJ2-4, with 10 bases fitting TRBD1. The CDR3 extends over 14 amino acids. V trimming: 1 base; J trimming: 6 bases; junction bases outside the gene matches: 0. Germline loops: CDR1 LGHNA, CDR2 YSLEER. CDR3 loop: CASSQGTGGNIQYF. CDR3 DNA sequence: TGCGCCAGCAGCCAAGGGACAGGGGGAAACATTCAGTACTTC.